This T cell receptor (beta chain) was sequenced during a study of blood T cell repertoires in COVID-19. Looking at the study overall: Specimens from acute and convalescent COVID-19 originated in the United States, Italy and Spain.

The germline V gene encodes CDR1 KGHDR and CDR2 SFDVKD. The V and J ends lost 5 bases and 4 bases respectively, with 10 bases between them. This CDR3 contains 13 residues. The repertoire was sequenced with immunoSEQ multiplex PCR; TCRdb's copy has only in-frame clones and lacks some. The table has tens of thousands of clones, 85% to 90% seen once; the top ten hold roughly 11%. The sample was peripheral blood. The rearrangement joins TRBV24-1 to TRBJ1-2, with D possibly being TRBD1 (5 bases). The receptor was isolated from a man aged 65-85 years with active or convalescent COVID-19. The CDR3 loop reads CATSGGARYGYTF. DNA for the CDR3: TGTGCCACCAGTGGCGGGGCCCGCTATGGCTACACCTTC.